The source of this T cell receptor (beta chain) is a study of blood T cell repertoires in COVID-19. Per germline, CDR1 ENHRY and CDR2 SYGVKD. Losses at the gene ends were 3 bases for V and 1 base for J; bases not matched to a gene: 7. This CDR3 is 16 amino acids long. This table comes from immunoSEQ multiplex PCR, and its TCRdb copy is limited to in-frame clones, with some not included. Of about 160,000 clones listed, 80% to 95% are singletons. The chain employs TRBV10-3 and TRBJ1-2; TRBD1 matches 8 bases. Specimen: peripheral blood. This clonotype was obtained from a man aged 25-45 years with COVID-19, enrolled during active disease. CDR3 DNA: TGTGCCATCAGTGAAGGGACAGGAAGGAATAACTATGGCTACACCTTC. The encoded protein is CAISEGTGRNNYGYTF.